Listed below are T cell receptor beta chains from one sample, sequenced in a study of regulatory T cells in long-lasting Graves disease. MiXCR was run by TCRdb on the multiplex PCR reads, yielding one entry per CDR3 protein. The sample records roughly 400,000 distinct CDR3 sequences, around 21% being singletons. The sequenced sample was peripheral blood mononuclear cells (PBMCs), obtained when the disease was refractory, from a patient treated with antithyroid drugs. These receptors were collected from a female donor with Graves disease. Each CDR3 is given with its conserved first and last residue. Fields, in order: D gene, V gene, J gene, clone size, CDR3 DNA, CDR3 protein. A D gene is named only where the DNA matches it firmly. Expanded clones get a size class; other rows say once, few or many, or leave the size out.

D gene: NA; V gene: TRBV6-2/TRBV6-3; J gene: TRBJ2-7; clone size: many; CDR3 DNA: TGTGCCAGCAGTTACCAGAAGGGATTGTCGAACGAGCAGTACTTC; CDR3 protein: CASSYQKGLSNEQYF
D gene: NA; V gene: TRBV12-3/TRBV12-4; J gene: TRBJ1-1; clone size: many; CDR3 DNA: TGTGCCAGCAGTTTAAAGGTTCGGGGCACTGAAGCTTTCTTT; CDR3 protein: CASSLKVRGTEAFF
D gene: NA; V gene: TRBV9; J gene: TRBJ1-2; clone size: few; CDR3 DNA: TGTGCCAGCAGCGTAGCTTCTACAGTTAACTATGGCTACACCTTC; CDR3 protein: CASSVASTVNYGYTF
D gene: TRBD2; V gene: TRBV5-5; J gene: TRBJ2-4; clone size: few; CDR3 DNA: TGTGCCAGCAGCCATCAGATGGGGGAGGGCAAAAACATTCAGTACTTC; CDR3 protein: CASSHQMGEGKNIQYF
D gene: TRBD2; V gene: TRBV6-2/TRBV6-3; J gene: TRBJ2-7; clone size: NA; CDR3 DNA: TGTGCCAGCAGTGGCAGCGGGGCTAGCTCCTACGAGCAGTACTTC; CDR3 protein: CASSGSGASSYEQYF
D gene: NA; V gene: TRBV14; J gene: TRBJ2-3; clone size: NA; CDR3 DNA: TGTGCCAGCAGCCAAGCCCAGCGCTCAGATACGCAGTATTTT; CDR3 protein: CASSQAQRSDTQYF
D gene: TRBD2; V gene: TRBV11-1; J gene: TRBJ2-5; clone size: few; CDR3 DNA: TGTGCCAGCAGCTTTAGACTAGCGGGGGAGTCCCAGTACTTC; CDR3 protein: CASSFRLAGESQYF
D gene: NA; V gene: TRBV6-1; J gene: TRBJ1-1; clone size: few; CDR3 DNA: TGTGCCAGCAGTCCAGGACACCGGATAGGGGAAGCTTTCTTT; CDR3 protein: CASSPGHRIGEAFF
D gene: TRBD2; V gene: TRBV28; J gene: TRBJ2-6; clone size: few; CDR3 DNA: TGTGCCAGCAGTCCTAGCGGGGGCTCTGGGGCCAACGTCCTGACTTTC; CDR3 protein: CASSPSGGSGANVLTF
D gene: NA; V gene: TRBV7-2; J gene: TRBJ1-1; clone size: many; CDR3 DNA: TGTGCCAGCGCCCCAGACGGTAGCACTGAAGCTTTCTTT; CDR3 protein: CASAPDGSTEAFF
D gene: NA; V gene: TRBV18; J gene: TRBJ1-1; clone size: few; CDR3 DNA: TGTGCCAGCTCACCAGATCCCGGGCCCACTGTGGAAGCTTTCTTT; CDR3 protein: CASSPDPGPTVEAFF
D gene: NA; V gene: TRBV12-3/TRBV12-4; J gene: TRBJ1-1; clone size: few; CDR3 DNA: TGTGCCAGCAGTTTAATAATAGGGGGTGTAATGAACACTGAAGCTTTCTTT; CDR3 protein: CASSLIIGGVMNTEAFF
D gene: NA; V gene: TRBV7-9; J gene: TRBJ2-1; clone size: NA; CDR3 DNA: TGTGCCAGCAGATTGGCCGGGGATGAGCAGTTCTTC; CDR3 protein: CASRLAGDEQFF
D gene: NA; V gene: TRBV28; J gene: TRBJ1-1; clone size: many; CDR3 DNA: TGTGCCAGCCAAGACAGACGGGACACTGAAGCTTTCTTT; CDR3 protein: CASQDRRDTEAFF
D gene: NA; V gene: TRBV20-1; J gene: TRBJ2-1; clone size: NA; CDR3 DNA: TGCAGTGCTAGAGATAACGGAGCCCGGAATGAGCAGTTCTTC; CDR3 protein: CSARDNGARNEQFF
D gene: NA; V gene: TRBV12-3/TRBV12-4; J gene: TRBJ2-1; clone size: many; CDR3 DNA: TGTGCCAGCAGTCGCGGGGAATACAATGAGCAGTTCTTC; CDR3 protein: CASSRGEYNEQFF
D gene: NA; V gene: TRBV28; J gene: TRBJ2-7; clone size: many; CDR3 DNA: TGTGCCAGCAGGTCAGATAGCTCCTACGAGCAGTACTTC; CDR3 protein: CASRSDSSYEQYF
D gene: NA; V gene: TRBV7-9; J gene: TRBJ2-7; clone size: NA; CDR3 DNA: TGTGCCAGCAGCGCCTCGATTGGGGTAACTAGCGAGCAGTACTTC; CDR3 protein: CASSASIGVTSEQYF
D gene: NA; V gene: TRBV5-4; J gene: TRBJ1-2; clone size: NA; CDR3 DNA: TGTGCCAGCAGCGGGGGGGGGGGCTATGGCTACACCTTC; CDR3 protein: CASSGGGGYGYTF